The sequence of this T cell receptor beta chain was determined in a study of graft-versus-host responses after intestinal transplantation. Turning to the study itself: Every recipient had anti-thymocyte globulin induction and 2 to 3 years of tacrolimus plus steroids.

Unmatched junction bases numbered 7, after V lost 4 bases and J lost 4 bases. The length of the CDR3 is 14 residues. Germline V CDR1 and CDR2: MNHEY, SMNVEV (reference sequence). Concerning this clone: Its antigen is undetermined.

Study-wide results and limits: In patients with graft-donor T cell macrochimerism, allograft graft-versus-host to host-versus-graft clonal ratios were high. HvG clone declines early post-transplant were associated with peak circulating GvH levels.

Measured with immunoSEQ multiplex PCR; TCRdb has only the in-frame clones, and not every one. The sample shows approximately 33,000 clones, just under 85% of them seen only once. The source of this sequence is a human donor who received an intestinal transplant. The chain links TRBV27 to TRBJ2-7; 7 bases map to TRBD1. The specimen comprised unstimulated CD8+ T cells sorted from spleen or lymph node cells, sampled before intestinal transplant. DNA for the CDR3: TGTGCCAGCAGTTCCAGGACAGGATCATACGAGCAGTACTTC. It encodes CASSSRTGSYEQYF.